Shown below are 5 T cell receptor beta chains from a single sample sequenced in a study of blood T cell repertoires in COVID-19. The protocol was immunoSEQ multiplex PCR, while the TCRdb copy is restricted to in-frame clones and leaves out a portion. The sample consists of some 350,000 clones, over 75% of them appearing once. Input material: PBMCs or T cells enriched from blood (not recorded which). Receptors were obtained from a woman aged 25 to 45 who had recovered from COVID-19.

Written as DNA, the CDR3 is TGTGCCAGCTCCCAACAGAAGAACACTGAAGCTTTCTTT. Its protein product is CASSQQKNTEAFF. The chain carries TRBV18 and TRBJ1-1; D remains ambiguous. Germline CDR1 and CDR2: KGHSH and LQKENI. The CDR3 consists of 13 residues. Trimming removed 6 bases from V and 1 base from J, with 9 bases in between.

The V call is TRBV24-1, the J call TRBJ2-4; 7 positions agree with TRBD2. CDR1 is KGHDR, CDR2 SFDVKD, per germline. The V and J ends lost 5 bases and 3 bases, in that order; junction bases with no gene match: 6. The CDR3 length is 15 residues. In DNA form, the CDR3 reads TGTGCCACCAGTGCGGGAGAGCGGGGCAAAAACATTCAGTACTTC. It specifies CATSAGERGKNIQYF.

The chain uses TRBV6-5 and TRBJ1-6; 12 nucleotides line up with TRBD1. CDR3 size: 14 residues. Germline CDR1 reads MNHEY; CDR2 reads SVGAGI. J was trimmed by 10 bases and V by 4 bases; bases with no gene match: 2. The CDR3 DNA follows: TGTGCCAGCAGTTTCGGGACAGGGGGCTCACCCCTCCACTTT. It specifies CASSFGTGGSPLHF.

The V gene is TRBV12-3 or TRBV12-4, the J gene TRBJ2-5; 8 bases agree with TRBD2. V dropped 7 bases and J dropped 4; count of bases not matched to a gene: 5. The CDR3 has 13 amino acids. CDR3 DNA sequence: TGTGCCAGCAAGCCGGGGGGGGGAGAGACCCAGTACTTC. It codes for CASKPGGGETQYF.

The rearrangement uses TRBV5-1 and TRBJ1-2; TRBD1 might be the D (6 bases). This CDR3 is 14 amino acids long. Trimming removed 1 base from V and 0 bases from J, with 7 bases in between. Germline values: CDR1 SGHRS, CDR2 YFSETQ. CDR3 nucleotide sequence: TGCGCCAGCAGCTTGAACAGGGCTAACTATGGCTACACCTTC. Residues: CASSLNRANYGYTF.